This T cell receptor beta chain derives from a study of neurological immune-mediated disorders. V dropped 4 bases and J dropped 2; count of bases not matched to a gene: 2. Germline V gene data show CDR1 as SGHRS and CDR2 as YFSETQ. The CDR3 sequence is 13 residues long. This clonotype was observed many times. TCRdb used MiXCR to reprocess the 5' RACE reads, holding one entry per CDR3 protein. The profile shows some 66,000 distinct CDR3 sequences, under 3.5% of them singletons. The receptor was isolated from a man aged 40-55 years with multiple sclerosis. The J gene is TRBJ1-2, the V gene TRBV5-1; 7 bases fit TRBD1. Sequenced sample: PBMCs. The CDR3 nucleotides are TGCGCCAGCAGCGAGGGGGCGAACTATGGCTACACCTTC. Protein: CASSEGANYGYTF. The whole variable domain, remainder taken from reference TRBV5-1 and TRBJ1-2, is KAGVTQTPRYLIKTRGQQVTLSCSPISGHRSVSWYQQTPGQGLQFLFEYFSETQRNKGNFPGRFSGRQFSNSRSEMNVSTLELGDSALYLCASSEGANYGYTFGSGTRLTVV.